This T cell receptor beta chain was profiled in a study of chemoradiotherapy in HPV16-positive cancers. Repertoires were sampled repeatedly during chemoradiotherapy. V was clipped by 2 bases and J by 0 bases, with 14 bases between them. Germline lookup yields CDR1 MGHRA and CDR2 YSYEKL. The CDR3 extends over 16 amino acids. Sequencing used immunoSEQ multiplex PCR; TCRdb keeps in-frame clones, though not all of them. The sample yields about 20,000 clones, roughly 89% seen once. This specimen was blood, taken from a patient who underwent chemoradiotherapy. The rearrangement links TRBV4-1 to TRBJ2-7; D unresolved. The sequence was obtained from a human donor with HPV-associated anogenital cancer. The CDR3 DNA reads TGCGCCAGCAGCCAACGGTTCCCTGTGAGCTCCTACGAGCAGTACTTC. Translated: CASSQRFPVSSYEQYF.